One sample yielded the 14 T cell receptor beta chains listed below, sequenced in a study of cytomegalovirus exposure and HLA in healthy donors. PCR used 60 Vbeta primers and 13 Jbeta primers. The protocol was immunoSEQ multiplex PCR, while the TCRdb copy is restricted to in-frame clones and leaves out a portion. The data show roughly 130,000 clones, approximately 57% seen once. The sequencing input was PBMCs. Receptors originate from a male donor in good health and CMV-seronegative.

The rearrangement joins TRBV5-1 to TRBJ1-4; perhaps TRBD1 as D (6 bases). The germline V gene has CDR1 SGHRS and CDR2 YFSETQ. V lost 4 bases and J 7 bases, leaving 14 bases between the germline ends. The CDR3 length is 14 residues. CDR3 protein: CASSPGQLAEKLFF. DNA for the CDR3: TGCGCCAGCAGCCCCGGACAGCTCGCTGAAAAACTGTTTTTT.

The chain recombines TRBV13 with TRBJ2-7, with a weak D call TRBD2 (6 bases). The V gene's germline CDR1 is PRHDT and CDR2 FYEKMQ (reference sequence). With 5 bases removed from V and 2 bases from J, the gap between germline ends came to 16 bases. This CDR3 spans 15 amino acids. CDR3 protein: CASSAGLGGAYEQYF. CDR3 coding DNA: TGTGCCAGCAGCGCGGGGTTAGGCGGTGCCTACGAGCAGTACTTC.

This clone turned up a few times. This chain uses TRBV5-1 with TRBJ1-4, with D perhaps TRBD1 (5 bases). CDR1 is SGHRS, CDR2 YFSETQ, per germline. V was cut by 3 bases and J by 3 bases, with 15 bases left in between. The CDR3 runs 16 residues. The CDR3 protein is CASSSAQGTANEKLFF. The CDR3 nucleotides read TGCGCCAGCAGCTCGGCGCAGGGAACGGCTAATGAAAAACTGTTTTTT.

This chain connects TRBV7-3 to TRBJ2-1, with TRBD2 matching over 7 bases. This CDR3 has 17 residues. CDR1 is SGHTA and CDR2 is FQGTGA in the germline V gene. The V gene end was trimmed by 5 bases and the J gene end by 2 bases; junction bases not matched to a gene: 12. The CDR3 here is CASSPRFLAEPYNEQFF. The DNA of the CDR3 is TGTGCCAGCAGCCCCCGGTTTCTAGCGGAGCCCTACAATGAGCAGTTCTTC.

The chain has TRBV19 and TRBJ1-2; perhaps TRBD1 as D (5 bases). The ends were cut back, 3 bases at V and 7 bases at J, with 21 bases in the middle. The CDR3 spans 16 residues. Germline lookup yields CDR1 LNHDA and CDR2 SQIVND (reference sequence). The CDR3 DNA reads as TGTGCCAGTAGTATGGGGGGAAGGTCGCGCATCGGTGGCTACACCTTC. This encodes CASSMGGRSRIGGYTF.

J is TRBJ1-6 and V is TRBV5-1; 9 positions match TRBD1. The CDR3 covers 17 residues. The junction had 11 bases not matched to a gene; V was cut back by 0 bases and J by 10 bases. CDR1 SGHRS and CDR2 YFSETQ come from the germline V gene. CDR3 coding DNA: TGCGCCAGCAGCTTGGTCCCGCAACAGGGGGCTTTATCACCCCTCCACTTT. Amino acid sequence: CASSLVPQQGALSPLHF.

CDR3: CASSRPPGTEAFF. DNA of the CDR3: TGTGCCAGCAGCCGACCTCCAGGCACTGAAGCTTTCTTT. J is TRBJ1-1 and V is TRBV11-1; D call uncertain. There are 13 residues in the CDR3. Trimming took 5 bases from V and 4 from J, leaving 11 bases between them. Germline values: CDR1 SGHAT, CDR2 FQDESV (reference sequence).

This sequence joins TRBV7-9 and TRBJ1-6, with TRBD1 as a possible D gene (6 bases). V was trimmed by 3 bases and J by 5 bases, leaving 11 bases between them. Germline V CDR1 and CDR2: SEHNR, FQNEAQ (reference sequence). This CDR3 is built from 15 residues. CDR3 residues: CASSFAGVHNSPLHF. CDR3 DNA sequence: TGTGCCAGCAGCTTCGCAGGGGTCCATAATTCACCCCTCCACTTT. Filled out from reference TRBV7-9 and TRBJ1-6, the complete variable domain reads DTGVSQNPRHKITKRGQNVTFRCDPISEHNRLYWYRQTLGQGPEFLTYFQNEAQLEKSRLLSDRFSAERPKGSFSTLEIQRTEQGDSAMYLCASSFAGVHNSPLHFGNGTRLTVT.

The chain uses TRBV19 and TRBJ1-1, with 7 nucleotides matching TRBD1. The V segment lost 4 bases and the J segment 0 bases; nucleotides outside the gene matches: 5. Germline CDR1 is LNHDA and CDR2 is SQIVND (reference sequence). This CDR3 spans 15 amino acids. The CDR3 loop is CASSTIGQVNTEAFF. The CDR3 DNA reads as TGTGCCAGTAGTACGATCGGACAGGTGAACACTGAAGCTTTCTTT.

The chain has TRBV12-5 and TRBJ2-5; 8 bases align to TRBD2. Germline trimming cut 5 bases from V and 2 bases from J; bases unmatched to any gene: 4. The CDR3 has 14 amino acids. Per germline, CDR1 LGHNT and CDR2 FRNRAP. CDR3: CASGRTSHQETQYF. CDR3 sequence (DNA): TGTGCTAGTGGTCGGACTAGCCATCAAGAGACCCAGTACTTC.

This clone was seen a handful of times. The rearrangement links TRBV10-3 to TRBJ1-2, with D maybe TRBD1 (5 bases). CDR3 length equals 11 residues. The V gene's germline CDR1 is ENHRY and CDR2 SYGVKD. V dropped 8 bases and J dropped 5 bases, with 9 bases sitting between them. The CDR3 loop reads CAIGDSYGYTF. The CDR3 DNA follows: TGTGCCATCGGAGACAGTTATGGCTACACCTTC.

This clone was observed a few times. The chain uses TRBV6-5 and TRBJ1-5; no clear D gene. The germline V and J ends were trimmed by 2 bases and 2 bases, with 4 bases remaining between them. The germline V gene has CDR1 MNHEY and CDR2 SVGAGI. This CDR3 contains 13 residues. DNA for the CDR3: TGTGCCAGCAGTTACCAGGGCAATCAGCCCCAGCATTTT. Amino acid sequence: CASSYQGNQPQHF.

This chain joins TRBV5-6 and TRBJ2-5, with a weak D call TRBD1 (5 bases). Trimming shortened V by 0 bases and J by 7 bases, and 13 bases separated the two germline ends. The CDR3 loop spans 14 amino acids. Per the germline V gene, CDR1 is SGHDT and CDR2 is YYEEEE. The CDR3 DNA sequence: TGTGCCAGCAGCTTGGGTCCAGGGTCCGGGACCCAGTACTTC. This gives the protein CASSLGPGSGTQYF.

The chain couples TRBV7-2 to TRBJ2-5; 7 bases line up with TRBD1. The CDR3 extends over 16 amino acids. From germline, CDR1 is SGHTA and CDR2 FQGNSA. With 5 bases clipped from V and 2 bases from J, the junction kept 11 bases outside the gene matches. The CDR3 bases are TGTGCCAGCAGCCCACAGGGGTCGCTTTGGCAAGAGACCCAGTACTTC. Protein sequence: CASSPQGSLWQETQYF.